The rows below give T cell receptor beta chains drawn from one sample of a study of blood T cell repertoires in COVID-19. Clones were sequenced by immunoSEQ multiplex PCR, and TCRdb holds only the in-frame ones, with some missing. The repertoire holds about 190,000 clones, with around 89% as singletons. Sequencing was performed on peripheral blood. The receptors derive from a human donor in a cohort sampled during active COVID-19. Each CDR3 is given with its conserved first and last residue. The D gene is left open where the match is weak. The listing skips clone size in some rows; elsewhere it reads once, few, many or a size class.

abundance,len,j_gene,d_gene,v_gene,CDR3aa,CDR3nt
.,15,TRBJ1-4,TRBD1,TRBV9,CASSVGTGGREKLFF,TGTGCCAGCAGCGTAGGTACAGGGGGCCGGGAAAAACTGTTTTTT
.,15,TRBJ2-3,.,TRBV10-3,CAIGRRDVGTDTQYF,TGTGCCATCGGCCGCAGGGATGTCGGCACAGATACGCAGTATTTT
.,16,TRBJ2-1,.,TRBV24-1,CATSAGQTLSYNEQFF,TGTGCCACCAGTGCAGGACAGACCCTCTCCTACAATGAGCAGTTCTTC
.,15,TRBJ2-3,TRBD1,TRBV2,CASSVGQANSDTQYF,TGTGCCAGCAGTGTCGGACAGGCGAACAGTGATACGCAGTATTTT
.,13,TRBJ1-2,.,TRBV12-3/TRBV12-4,CASSTSQTGGYTF,TGTGCCAGCAGTACCTCGCAGACCGGGGGCTACACCTTC
.,14,TRBJ1-5,.,TRBV27,CASSLNRVNQPQHF,TGTGCCAGCAGTTTAAACAGGGTCAATCAGCCCCAGCATTTT
few,13,TRBJ2-7,TRBD1,TRBV29-1,CSVAAGGSYEQYF,TGCAGCGTTGCGGCAGGGGGCTCCTACGAGCAGTACTTC
.,15,TRBJ2-3,TRBD2,TRBV5-4,CASSPGAGAPDTQYF,TGTGCCAGCAGCCCAGGAGCGGGGGCCCCAGATACGCAGTATTTT
.,13,TRBJ2-1,.,TRBV6-6,CASTLNSYNEQFF,TGTGCCAGCACCCTTAATAGCTACAATGAGCAGTTCTTC
.,20,TRBJ2-3,TRBD2,TRBV4-3,CASSQDLLAGGRTSTDTQYF,TGCGCCAGCAGCCAGGACTTACTAGCGGGGGGAAGGACTAGCACAGATACGCAGTATTTT
.,18,TRBJ1-3,TRBD1,TRBV2,CASIGGQGALSSGNTIYF,TGTGCCAGCATCGGGGGACAGGGGGCTTTGAGCTCTGGAAACACCATATATTTT
.,12,TRBJ2-7,.,TRBV12-3/TRBV12-4,CASSLVGGEQYF,TGTGCCAGCAGTTTGGTAGGCGGCGAGCAGTACTTC
.,16,TRBJ2-3,.,TRBV19,CASSNTLLIKTDTQYF,TGTGCCAGTAGTAACACACTATTAATAAAGACAGATACGCAGTATTTT